One sample yielded the 27 T cell receptor beta chains listed below, sequenced in a study of cytomegalovirus exposure and HLA in healthy donors. PCR involved 60 Vbeta and 13 Jbeta primers. Profiling relied on immunoSEQ multiplex PCR, and the TCRdb table lists in-frame clones only, not all of them. This table holds roughly 110,000 clones, about 74% found once. Sequencing was performed on PBMCs. These receptor sequences come from a woman between 40 and 55 years old in good health and CMV-seropositive.

The rearrangement joins TRBV28 to TRBJ1-2, with TRBD1 as a possible D gene (5 bases). This CDR3 comprises 15 residues. Germline V CDR1 and CDR2: MDHEN, SYDVKM. The V end lost 4 bases, the J end lost 4 bases, and 16 bases lay between the germline ends. The CDR3 loop is CASSSYAGEVYGYTF. CDR3 bases: TGTGCCAGCAGTTCCTACGCGGGGGAGGTCTATGGCTACACCTTC.

In its sample, this clone was seen once. The rearrangement uses TRBV7-2 and TRBJ1-5, with TRBD1 matching 8 bases. The CDR3 sequence is 15 residues long. CDR1 and CDR2 (germline): SGHTA, FQGNSA. The V segment lost 4 bases and the J segment 7 bases; nucleotides outside the gene matches: 9. CDR3 residues: CASSSPGGTGQPQHF. CDR3 bases: TGTGCCAGCAGCTCGCCAGGAGGGACAGGCCAGCCCCAGCATTTT.

The CDR3 here is CASSVEGFSGTQYF. CDR3 in DNA: TGTGCCAGCAGCGTAGAGGGCTTCTCAGGGACGCAGTATTTT. This rearrangement joins TRBV9 to TRBJ2-3; perhaps TRBD1 as D (5 bases). The CDR3 runs to 14 residues. Trimming shortened V by 0 bases and J by 9 bases, and 14 bases separated the two germline ends. Germline V gives CDR1 SGDLS, CDR2 YYNGEE.

The chain carries TRBV4-1 and TRBJ1-3, with 11 bases that match TRBD1. Germline CDR1 reads MGHRA; CDR2 reads YSYEKL. V lost 3 bases to trimming and J lost 9 bases; unmatched junction nucleotides: 7. The CDR3 runs 15 residues. The CDR3 DNA sequence: TGCGCCAGCAGCCAGGATACGGGACAGGGGGTCACCATATATTTT. Its protein is CASSQDTGQGVTIYF.

The chain links TRBV10-1 to TRBJ2-7; TRBD1 matches 10 bases. Germline CDR1 is WNHNN and CDR2 is SYGVQD (reference sequence). The CDR3 length is 16 residues. V dropped 2 bases and J dropped 5; count of bases not matched to a gene: 9. In DNA, the CDR3 is TGCGCCAGCAGTGAGAGTGGGACAGGGGTTGAGAACGAGCAGTACTTC. Its translation: CASSESGTGVENEQYF.

This chain joins TRBV5-4 and TRBJ2-7, with TRBD1 matching 7 bases. The trim removed 4 bases at V and 6 bases at J, leaving 7 bases unmatched. CDR1 and CDR2 from the germline V gene are SGHNT and YYREEE (reference sequence). The length of the CDR3 is 13 residues. CDR3 in amino acids: CASSLPGQVEQYF. CDR3 DNA sequence: TGTGCCAGCAGCCTCCCTGGACAGGTCGAGCAGTACTTC.

The chain employs TRBV7-9 and TRBJ2-2; TRBD1 matches at 9 bases. The germline V gene has CDR1 SEHNR and CDR2 FQNEAQ (reference sequence). The CDR3 length is 16 residues. Unmatched junction bases numbered 9, after V lost 5 bases and J lost 5 bases. The CDR3 DNA follows: TGTGCCAGCAGCCCTGGACAGGGGCGGGGGACCGGGGAGCTGTTTTTT. It yields the protein CASSPGQGRGTGELFF. Based on the CDR3 plus reference TRBV7-9 and TRBJ2-2, the full variable domain is DTGVSQNPRHKITKRGQNVTFRCDPISEHNRLYWYRQTLGQGPEFLTYFQNEAQLEKSRLLSDRFSAERPKGSFSTLEIQRTEQGDSAMYLCASSPGQGRGTGELFFGEGSRLTVL.

The chain joins TRBV19 to TRBJ1-5, with 10 nucleotides matching TRBD1. CDR3 length: 13 residues. The germline CDR1 and CDR2 sequences are LNHDA and SQIVND (reference sequence). The V and J ends lost 8 bases and 6 bases, in that order; junction bases with no gene match: 4. Here the CDR3 reads CASRTGGIQPQHF. CDR3 sequence (DNA): TGTGCCAGTCGGACAGGGGGAATTCAGCCCCAGCATTTT. The complete variable domain, with remaining parts taken from reference TRBV19 and TRBJ1-5, reads DGGITQSPKYLFRKEGQNVTLSCEQNLNHDAMYWYRQDPGQGLRLIYYSQIVNDFQKGDIAEGYSVSREKKESFPLTVTSAQKNPTAFYLCASRTGGIQPQHFGDGTRLSIL.

The V call is TRBV15, the J call TRBJ2-5, with D perhaps TRBD2 (5 bases). The CDR3 consists of 14 residues. The V and J ends lost 1 base and 2 bases respectively, with 8 bases between them. CDR1 LNHNV and CDR2 YYDKDF come from the germline V gene (reference sequence). The CDR3 reads CATSRGEIQETQYF. The CDR3, as DNA: TGTGCCACCAGCAGAGGGGAGATACAAGAGACCCAGTACTTC.

The chain is built from TRBV25-1 and TRBJ2-2; 10 positions match TRBD2. Germline V lookup: CDR1 MGHDK, CDR2 SYGVNS. V lost 5 bases, J lost 5 bases, and 11 bases stayed unmatched. CDR3 length: 17 residues. CDR3 in amino acids: CASSRRSGGAGTGELFF. DNA for the CDR3: TGTGCCAGCAGTCGCCGGAGCGGGGGGGCCGGGACCGGGGAGCTGTTTTTT.

The V call is TRBV6-1, the J call TRBJ1-2, with a tentative D call TRBD1 (6 bases). Trimming took 10 bases from V and 2 from J, leaving 14 bases between them. The CDR3 extends over 13 amino acids. CDR1 is MNHNS and CDR2 is SASEGT in the germline V gene. Written as DNA, the CDR3 is TGTGCCACGAGGTTAGACAGGAACTATGGCTACACCTTC. It codes for CATRLDRNYGYTF.

The chain links TRBV6-6 to TRBJ1-3, with D uncertain. CDR1 is MNHNY, CDR2 SVGAGI, per germline (reference sequence). Trimming took off 6 bases at V and 0 bases at J, with 12 bases between the two ends. The CDR3 covers 15 residues. The CDR3 DNA is TGTGCCAGCAGCACGACATCGGCCTCTGGAAACACCATATATTTT. This sequence encodes CASSTTSASGNTIYF.

The chain combines TRBV11-2 with TRBJ1-6; the D gene is possibly TRBD1 (6 bases). CDR1 SGHAT and CDR2 FQNNGV come from the germline V gene. The CDR3 has 16 residues. Deletions cut 0 bases from V and 6 bases from J, with 12 bases between. For the CDR3, the DNA is TGTGCCAGCAGCTTAGAGCAGGGGCGCACTAATTCACCCCTCCACTTT. The encoded protein is CASSLEQGRTNSPLHF.

This clone turned up a few times. The junction and the germline gene differ at one end; a read error may be behind it. This chain joins TRBV2 and TRBJ2-5; possible D gene TRBD1, 6 bases. The CDR3 contains 13 residues. The V gene's germline CDR1 is SNHLY and CDR2 FYNNEI. This CDR3 reads CASREGGAETQYF. Written as DNA, the CDR3 is TGTGCCAGCAGAGAAGGGGGAGCAGAGACCCAGTACTTC.

The sample holds a few counts of this clone. The J gene is TRBJ1-1, the V gene TRBV6-1; TRBD1 is a possible D gene (6 bases). V shed 4 bases and J shed 5 bases, with 14 bases lying between them. CDR1 and CDR2 (germline): MNHNS, SASEGT. The length of the CDR3 is 14 residues. CDR3 bases: TGTGCCAGCAGTGGACGGGGGGGCTGGACTGAAGCTTTCTTT. This gives the protein CASSGRGGWTEAFF.

As to this clone: Mismatch with germline at one junction end may stem from a read error. V and J are TRBV4-2 and TRBJ2-1; D might be TRBD1 (7 bases). The CDR3 covers 13 residues. Germline CDR1 and CDR2: LGHNA and YNFKEQ. This chain's CDR3 is CASSQERGDRWVF. The CDR3 DNA reads TGTGCCAGCAGCCAAGAAAGGGGGGACAGATGGGTCTTC.

The V call is TRBV28, the J call TRBJ2-2; D might be TRBD2 (6 bases). The germline V and J ends were trimmed by 4 bases and 1 base, with 7 bases remaining between them. The CDR3 extends over 14 amino acids. The germline CDR1 and CDR2 sequences are MDHEN and SYDVKM. The CDR3 spells CASSSGLNTGELFF. The CDR3 nucleotides are TGTGCCAGCAGTTCGGGACTGAACACCGGGGAGCTGTTTTTT.

The J gene is TRBJ1-4, the V gene TRBV19; D not resolved. Trimming shortened V by 4 bases and J by 0 bases, and 9 bases separated the two germline ends. The CDR3 totals 15 residues. Germline V lookup: CDR1 LNHDA, CDR2 SQIVND (reference sequence). The CDR3 DNA reads as TGTGCCAGTAGTAAATACAGTGCAACTAATGAAAAACTGTTTTTT. Protein product: CASSKYSATNEKLFF. Drawing the rest from reference TRBV19 and TRBJ1-4, the complete variable domain is DGGITQSPKYLFRKEGQNVTLSCEQNLNHDAMYWYRQDPGQGLRLIYYSQIVNDFQKGDIAEGYSVSREKKESFPLTVTSAQKNPTAFYLCASSKYSATNEKLFFGSGTQLSVL.

This sequence joins TRBV5-1 and TRBJ2-1, with TRBD1 as a possible D gene (6 bases). The CDR3 covers 13 residues. Trimming removed 6 bases at V and 6 bases at J, with 13 bases between. CDR1 is SGHRS, CDR2 YFSETQ, per germline. CDR3 sequence: CASIRDIGNEQFF. The CDR3 DNA sequence: TGCGCCAGCATCCGGGACATAGGCAATGAGCAGTTCTTC.

There are a few counts of this clone. The chain carries TRBV4-1 and TRBJ2-7, with 8 bases aligning to TRBD1. V was pared by 2 bases and J by 1 base, with 7 bases of the junction left unmatched. The CDR3 runs 16 residues. Per the germline V gene, CDR1 is MGHRA and CDR2 is YSYEKL. Here the CDR3 reads CASSQPQGAFSYEQYF. The CDR3 DNA reads TGCGCCAGCAGCCAACCCCAGGGGGCCTTTTCCTACGAGCAGTACTTC.

The chain joins TRBV5-6 to TRBJ2-7, with 9 bases fitting TRBD1. CDR1 is SGHDT and CDR2 is YYEEEE in the germline V gene. Trimming took 4 bases from V and 4 from J; bases not matched to a gene: 9. This CDR3 is built from 15 residues. The CDR3 is CASSLTGQGWYEQYF. In DNA, the CDR3 is TGTGCCAGCAGCCTGACGGGACAGGGTTGGTACGAGCAGTACTTC.

This CDR3 is CASSVGSSGGLLAETQYF. The CDR3 nucleotides read TGTGCCAGCAGCGTAGGGAGTAGCGGGGGGCTTCTGGCGGAGACCCAGTACTTC. J is TRBJ2-5 and V is TRBV9, with TRBD2 matching 10 bases. V shed 0 bases, J shed 5 bases, and the junction held 13 bases outside the gene matches. This CDR3 comprises 18 residues. Germline V CDR1 and CDR2: SGDLS, YYNGEE. The whole variable domain, filled in from reference TRBV9 and TRBJ2-5, reads DSGVTQTPKHLITATGQRVTLRCSPRSGDLSVYWYQQSLDQGLQFLIQYYNGEERAKGNILERFSAQQFPDLHSELNLSSLELGDSALYFCASSVGSSGGLLAETQYFGPGTRLLVL.

V and J are TRBV7-9 and TRBJ1-3; tentative D call: TRBD1 (5 bases). The V end was cut by 5 bases, the J end by 3 bases, with 14 bases between. The CDR3 contains 15 residues. CDR1 is SEHNR, CDR2 FQNEAQ, per germline (reference sequence). CDR3 sequence reads: CASSLHGASGNTIYF. The CDR3 coding sequence is TGTGCCAGCAGCCTCCATGGGGCGAGTGGAAACACCATATATTTT.

This clone is a singleton in its sample. V usage is TRBV11-2 and J usage is TRBJ1-2, with a weak D call TRBD1 (5 bases). Trimming removed 0 bases from V and 1 base from J, with 12 bases in between. This CDR3 comprises 16 residues. Germline-derived CDR1 and CDR2 are SGHAT and FQNNGV. As DNA, the CDR3 is TGTGCCAGCAGCTTAGAGCCCGGGGGGTATAACTATGGCTACACCTTC. This encodes CASSLEPGGYNYGYTF.

This sequence joins TRBV4-2 and TRBJ1-2; D gene uncertain. CDR3 length: 13 amino acids. The V gene's germline CDR1 is LGHNA and CDR2 YNFKEQ. Trimming shortened V by 0 bases and J by 4 bases, and 6 bases separated the two germline ends. CDR3 DNA sequence: TGTGCCAGCAGCCAAGATCTTGTCTATGGCTACACCTTC. Protein: CASSQDLVYGYTF.

This clone was recorded once. The V and J genes are TRBV10-2 and TRBJ2-5, with D possibly TRBD1 on 6 matching bases. The CDR3 covers 12 residues. Germline V gene data show CDR1 as WSHSY and CDR2 as SAAADI. V dropped 4 bases and J dropped 5 bases, with 8 bases sitting between them. The CDR3 here is CASSGGGETQYF. CDR3 nucleotide sequence: TGCGCCAGCAGTGGTGGGGGCGAGACCCAGTACTTC.

This clone was seen once. V is TRBV6-6 and J is TRBJ2-7; D is unclear. CDR1 MNHNY and CDR2 SVGAGI come from the germline V gene (reference sequence). V dropped 1 base and J dropped 0 bases, with 7 bases sitting between them. The CDR3 runs to 14 residues. This CDR3 is CASSYFTFSYEQYF. The CDR3 DNA sequence: TGTGCCAGCAGTTACTTTACTTTCTCCTACGAGCAGTACTTC.